This T cell receptor beta chain was profiled in a study of control samples from healthy donors and cancer patients. Here immunoSEQ multiplex PCR was the method, and the copy in TCRdb shows in-frame clones only, minus some. Of some 89,000 clones listed, more than 70% are singletons. Germline CDR1 reads ENHRY; CDR2 reads SYGVKD. Trimming removed 10 bases from V and 4 bases from J, with 16 bases in between. The CDR3 has 13 amino acids. This rearrangement joins TRBV10-3 to TRBJ2-5; the D gene could be TRBD1 or TRBD2 (6 bases each). Sequenced material: blood. The TCR originated in a woman aged 40 to 50 in good health. CDR3 amino acids: CATGGAPRETQYF. The CDR3, as DNA: TGTGCCACCGGGGGCGCCCCCAGAGAGACCCAGTACTTC.